A single sample is the source of the 32 T cell receptor beta chains below, sequenced in a study of T cell responses to AZD1222 COVID-19 vaccine. The data were produced by immunoSEQ multiplex PCR, yet TCRdb's version contains in-frame clones alone and is incomplete. The sample has fewer than 85,000 clones, 70% to 90% seen once. Material: peripheral blood, obtained 28 days after the second AZD1222 dose. These receptors were obtained from an adult who received the AZD1222 COVID-19 vaccine.

The table lists this clone with a count of one. The V and J genes are TRBV30 and TRBJ1-2; unclear D gene. Germline CDR1 reads GTSNPN; CDR2 reads SVGIG (reference sequence). Trimming cost V 3 bases and J 1 base, with 12 bases left between them. CDR3 length: 14 amino acids. CDR3 loop: CAWRGSGVNYGYTF. The DNA of the CDR3 is TGTGCCTGGAGGGGGTCCGGAGTTAACTATGGCTACACCTTC.

The chain combines TRBV7-2 with TRBJ2-1, with TRBD2 matching 8 bases. The J segment lost 7 bases and the V segment lost 2 bases, leaving 10 bases of the junction unmatched. Germline loops: CDR1 SGHTA, CDR2 FQGNSA. The CDR3 loop spans 16 amino acids. CDR3: CASSLTPLAGTNEQFF. The DNA of the CDR3 is TGTGCCAGCAGCTTAACACCCCTAGCGGGTACTAATGAGCAGTTCTTC.

The CDR3 coding sequence is TGCGCCAGCAGCTTGGCACTAGCGGGTAACACCGGGGAGCTGTTTTTT. This gives the protein CASSLALAGNTGELFF. The chain joins TRBV5-1 to TRBJ2-2, with 9 bases lining up with TRBD2. Germline V gene sequence: CDR1 SGHRS, CDR2 YFSETQ. Germline trimming cut 0 bases from V and 2 bases from J; bases unmatched to any gene: 2. This CDR3 spans 16 amino acids.

About this clone: Different DNA sequences within this sample yield the same CDR3. The CDR3 DNA reads TGCGCCAGCAGCTTGGCGAACACTGAAGCTTTCTTT. Translating gives CASSLANTEAFF. The chain employs TRBV5-1 and TRBJ1-1; D uncertain. This CDR3 region has 12 residues. Per the germline V gene, CDR1 is SGHRS and CDR2 is YFSETQ. V shed 0 bases and J shed 1 base, with 1 base lying between them.

The genes are TRBV18 and TRBJ1-2; 9 positions agree with TRBD1. The germline CDR1 and CDR2 sequences are KGHSH and LQKENI. Germline trimming cut 1 base from V and 8 bases from J; bases unmatched to any gene: 8. This CDR3 comprises 15 residues. CDR3 DNA sequence: TGTGCCAGCTCACCACTCCCGGGACAGGGAGTAGGCTACACCTTC. It codes for CASSPLPGQGVGYTF.

This sequence joins TRBV5-5 and TRBJ2-2, with TRBD2 identical over 8 bases. The germline gives CDR1 SGHKS, CDR2 YYEKEE (reference sequence). This CDR3 comprises 15 residues. V lost 0 bases to trimming and J lost 4 bases; unmatched junction nucleotides: 2. The CDR3 bases are TGTGCCAGCAGCTTGGTAGCGGGGCCCACCGGGGAGCTGTTTTTT. Protein product: CASSLVAGPTGELFF.

This chain links TRBV5-4 with TRBJ2-2; D gene unclear. CDR3 length: 15 residues. The germline CDR1 and CDR2 sequences are SGHNT and YYREEE (reference sequence). V was clipped by 0 bases and J by 5 bases, with 11 bases between them. The CDR3: CASSLGGPTTGELFF. The CDR3 nucleotides read TGTGCCAGCAGCTTGGGTGGTCCCACTACCGGGGAGCTGTTTTTT. Full variable domain (remainder filled in from reference TRBV5-4 and TRBJ2-2): ETGVTQSPTHLIKTRGQQVTLRCSSQSGHNTVSWYQQALGQGPQFIFQYYREEENGRGNFPPRFSGLQFPNYSSELNVNALELDDSALYLCASSLGGPTTGELFFGEGSRLTVL.

This clone was counted a single time. The rearrangement joins TRBV15 to TRBJ1-5; D call uncertain. Germline CDR1 LNHNV, CDR2 YYDKDF (reference sequence). There are 14 residues in the CDR3. Trimming took 3 bases from V and 7 from J, leaving 13 bases between them. CDR3 in DNA: TGTGCCACCAGCAGTCGCGGTAGTTACCAGCCCCAGCATTTT. As protein: CATSSRGSYQPQHF.

The chain recombines TRBV5-1 with TRBJ1-6, with 9 nucleotides matching TRBD1. CDR1 SGHRS and CDR2 YFSETQ come from the germline V gene. CDR3 length: 15 residues. With V trimmed by 3 bases and J by 7 bases, 5 bases remained unmatched. CDR3 coding DNA: TGCGCCAGCAGCTGGCGGACAGGGGACAATTCACCCCTCCACTTT. This encodes CASSWRTGDNSPLHF. The whole variable domain, remainder taken from reference TRBV5-1 and TRBJ1-6, is KAGVTQTPRYLIKTRGQQVTLSCSPISGHRSVSWYQQTPGQGLQFLFEYFSETQRNKGNFPGRFSGRQFSNSRSEMNVSTLELGDSALYLCASSWRTGDNSPLHFGNGTRLTVT.

The V gene is TRBV30, the J gene TRBJ1-1; a weak D match, TRBD1 (5 bases). The V end was cut by 2 bases, the J end by 1 base, with 11 bases between. Germline V gene data show CDR1 as GTSNPN and CDR2 as SVGIG (reference sequence). The CDR3 sequence is 14 residues long. CDR3 bases: TGTGCCTGGAGTAAGGGACGGTGGAACACTGAAGCTTTCTTT. Encoded protein: CAWSKGRWNTEAFF.

Points on this clone: Additional DNA sequences in this sample encode the identical CDR3. The V call is TRBV28, the J call TRBJ1-1; D gene ambiguous. This CDR3 has 10 amino acids. Germline V gene lookup returns CDR1 MDHEN and CDR2 SYDVKM. V was trimmed by 8 bases and J by 5 bases, leaving 6 bases between them. CDR3 DNA sequence: TGTGCCAGCCGGGAAACTGAAGCTTTCTTT. It codes for CASRETEAFF.

The V and J genes are TRBV29-1 and TRBJ1-2; D ambiguous. The germline CDR1 and CDR2 sequences are SQVTM and ANQGSEA. The length of the CDR3 is 11 residues. The V and J ends lost 3 bases and 1 base respectively, with 3 bases between them. Here the CDR3 DNA reads TGCAGCGTTGAGTATAACTATGGCTACACCTTC. Its translation: CSVEYNYGYTF.

CDR3: CASSSTLPVPYNEQFF. The CDR3 DNA reads TGTGCCAGCAGTTCGACACTACCGGTCCCCTACAATGAGCAGTTCTTC. The rearrangement links TRBV27 to TRBJ2-1; D is unclear. From germline, CDR1 is MNHEY and CDR2 SMNVEV (reference sequence). V was shortened by 4 bases and J by 2 bases, with 15 bases between the two germline ends. The CDR3 sequence is 16 residues long.

The chain couples TRBV7-3 to TRBJ1-1, with a tentative D call TRBD1 (6 bases). Trimming took 5 bases from V and 4 from J, leaving 11 bases between them. Germline CDR1 reads SGHTA; CDR2 reads FQGTGA. This CDR3 has 13 residues. CDR3 nucleotides: TGTGCCAGCAGCACACAGGGAGGCACTGAAGCTTTCTTT. Its translation: CASSTQGGTEAFF.

The V gene is TRBV29-1, the J gene TRBJ2-1; D is undetermined. CDR1 SQVTM and CDR2 ANQGSEA come from the germline V gene. V lost 3 bases and J lost 7, with 16 bases in between. This CDR3 is built from 14 residues. Here the CDR3 DNA reads TGCAGCGTTGACGAGGCAGCGCATTCAAATGAGCAGTTCTTC. It specifies CSVDEAAHSNEQFF.

The gene calls are TRBV3-1 (or the pseudogene TRBV3-2) and TRBJ2-3; 9 bases map to TRBD2. Germline loops: CDR1 LGHDT, CDR2 YNNKEL (reference sequence). Trimming took 3 bases from V and 1 from J; bases not matched to a gene: 5. This CDR3 spans 16 amino acids. Here the CDR3 reads CASSQVSGSRTDTQYF. The CDR3 DNA follows: TGTGCCAGCAGCCAGGTTAGCGGGAGTCGCACAGATACGCAGTATTTT.

In the case of this clone: The same CDR3 arises from other DNA sequences in this sample as well. The chain is built from TRBV30 and TRBJ2-7; TRBD1 agrees at 9 bases. Germline V gene data show CDR1 as GTSNPN and CDR2 as SVGIG (reference sequence). This CDR3 is 14 amino acids long. Trimming at V came to 0 bases and at J to 2 bases, leaving 2 bases not matched to a gene. As DNA, the CDR3 is TGTGCCTGGAGTGTCGGACAGGGGACCTACGAGCAGTACTTC. Translating it yields CAWSVGQGTYEQYF.

The chain links TRBV5-5 to TRBJ1-5, with D perhaps TRBD1 (6 bases). V was pared by 0 bases and J by 7 bases, with 11 bases between. Looked up from germline, CDR1 is SGHKS and CDR2 is YYEKEE (reference sequence). The CDR3 sequence is 14 residues long. The CDR3 spells CASSLEGGGQPQHF. The DNA for the CDR3 is TGTGCCAGCAGCTTGGAAGGGGGAGGCCAGCCCCAGCATTTT.

The CDR3 loop is CASSPQPGQSNSPLHF. CDR3 nucleotides: TGTGCCAGCAGCCCACAACCGGGACAAAGTAATTCACCCCTCCACTTT. V gene TRBV3-1 (or the pseudogene TRBV3-2) combines with J gene TRBJ1-6; TRBD1 might be the D (6 bases). The CDR3 extends over 16 amino acids. V was clipped by 4 bases and J by 6 bases, with 16 bases between them. The germline V gene has CDR1 LGHDT and CDR2 YNNKEL (reference sequence).

The chain joins TRBV23-1 to TRBJ1-2, with D possibly matching TRBD1 (6 bases). TRBV23-1 is treated as an ORF (open reading frame) with a function not yet certain. CDR3 length: 14 amino acids. The germline V and J ends were trimmed by 4 bases and 4 bases, with 13 bases remaining between them. CDR3 loop: CASSPQGLGYGYTF. The CDR3 DNA is TGCGCCAGCAGTCCTCAGGGGCTGGGCTATGGCTACACCTTC.

The chain uses TRBV3-1 (or the pseudogene TRBV3-2) and TRBJ1-1, with TRBD1 matching 10 bases. The V gene's germline CDR1 is LGHDT and CDR2 YNNKEL (reference sequence). CDR3 length: 16 residues. Trimming at V came to 4 bases and at J to 3 bases, leaving 8 bases not matched to a gene. CDR3 amino acids: CASSPLPGTGDTEAFF. The CDR3 bases are TGTGCCAGCAGCCCTCTACCGGGGACAGGGGACACTGAAGCTTTCTTT.

This sequence joins TRBV27 and TRBJ1-1, with 7 bases fitting TRBD1. This CDR3 is built from 16 residues. CDR1 is MNHEY and CDR2 is SMNVEV in the germline V gene (reference sequence). V was clipped by 6 bases and J by 6 bases; unmatched bases: 16. The CDR3 nucleotides read TGTGCCAGCAGAAAACAGGGGAGTATTTTATTTGCTGAAGCTTTCTTT. Protein product: CASRKQGSILFAEAFF.

The chain couples TRBV7-2 to TRBJ2-7, with D maybe TRBD2 (5 bases). This CDR3 contains 13 residues. Deletions cut 1 base from V and 5 bases from J, with 9 bases between. Germline CDR1 and CDR2: SGHTA and FQGNSA. CDR3 protein: CASSLGRRDEQYF. The DNA of the CDR3 is TGTGCCAGCAGCTTAGGCAGGCGGGACGAGCAGTACTTC. Full variable domain (outside the CDR3, taken from reference TRBV7-2 and TRBJ2-7): GAGVSQSPSNKVTEKGKDVELRCDPISGHTALYWYRQSLGQGLEFLIYFQGNSAPDKSGLPSDRFSAERTGGSVSTLTIQRTQQEDSAVYLCASSLGRRDEQYFGPGTRLTVT.

The V and J genes are TRBV5-1 and TRBJ2-2; the D gene is possibly TRBD1 (6 bases). With 4 bases removed from V and 7 bases from J, the gap between germline ends came to 20 bases. Germline-derived CDR1 and CDR2 are SGHRS and YFSETQ. CDR3 length: 16 amino acids. As DNA, the CDR3 is TGCGCCAGCAGCCTAAGCGCTGGCAGGGGTATCGGGGAGCTGTTTTTT. Translation gives CASSLSAGRGIGELFF.

The chain joins TRBV2 to TRBJ2-5, with D perhaps matching TRBD1 (5 bases). V was clipped by 5 bases and J by 5 bases, with 12 bases between them. This CDR3 is 13 amino acids long. Germline V CDR1 and CDR2: SNHLY, FYNNEI. The CDR3 DNA follows: TGTGCCAGCAGTACAGGTTTGGGTGAGACCCAGTACTTC. This sequence encodes CASSTGLGETQYF.

Only a few counts were recorded for this clone. The J gene is TRBJ2-7, the V gene TRBV6-6, with TRBD2 matching 11 bases. CDR1 is MNHNY, CDR2 SVGAGI, per germline (reference sequence). V lost 2 bases to trimming and J lost 4 bases; unmatched junction nucleotides: 4. This CDR3 has 15 amino acids. The DNA of the CDR3 is TGTGCCAGCAGTTACAAGGGACTAGCGGTTTACGAGCAGTACTTC. It specifies CASSYKGLAVYEQYF.

J is TRBJ1-1 and V is TRBV7-3; no firm D call. Looked up from germline, CDR1 is SGHTA and CDR2 is FQGTGA. Trimming removed 1 base at V and 5 bases at J, with 8 bases between. This CDR3 contains 13 residues. This CDR3 is CASSLSSRTEAFF. The DNA for the CDR3 is TGTGCCAGCAGCTTAAGTTCGCGGACTGAAGCTTTCTTT.

The V and J genes are TRBV10-3 and TRBJ2-2; D may correspond to TRBD1 or TRBD2 (6 bases each). The CDR3 covers 14 residues. Trimming pared 9 bases from V and 5 bases from J, leaving 16 bases between. CDR1 is ENHRY, CDR2 SYGVKD, per germline. The CDR3 is CAMHKTGGTGELFF. Written as DNA, the CDR3 is TGTGCCATGCACAAGACAGGAGGGACCGGGGAGCTGTTTTTT.

V and J are TRBV28 and TRBJ1-3; the D is unclear. Trimming cost V 4 bases and J 4 bases, with 11 bases left between them. Germline assignment: CDR1 MDHEN and CDR2 SYDVKM. This CDR3 has 14 residues. The CDR3 sequence: CASSSQVLGNTIYF. CDR3 nucleotide sequence: TGTGCCAGCAGTTCCCAGGTCCTGGGAAACACCATATATTTT.

This clone has a single count. The V gene is TRBV7-8, the J gene TRBJ2-6; TRBD2 agrees at 11 bases. Germline loops: CDR1 SGHVS, CDR2 FQNEAQ. The CDR3 sequence is 19 residues long. After removal of 7 bases from V and 3 bases from J, the junction contained 14 bases not matched to a gene. This CDR3 is CASTPLPTSGSGGANVLTF. CDR3 sequence (DNA): TGTGCCAGCACCCCGCTTCCAACTAGCGGGAGTGGTGGGGCCAACGTCCTGACTTTC.

CDR3 amino acids: CASSLEGRFSFF. CDR3 DNA sequence: TGTGCCAGCAGCTTAGAGGGCAGGTTTTCGTTCTTC. The J gene is TRBJ2-1, the V gene TRBV7-9; no firm D call. CDR1 is SEHNR, CDR2 FQNEAQ, per germline (reference sequence). V lost 1 base to trimming and J lost 15 bases, with 13 bases between them. The CDR3 has 12 residues.

The V and J genes are TRBV2 and TRBJ1-2; D is ambiguous. The ends were cut back, 3 bases at V and 0 bases at J, with 11 bases in the middle. CDR1 SNHLY and CDR2 FYNNEI come from the germline V gene. The CDR3 covers 15 residues. As DNA, the CDR3 is TGTGCCAGCAGTGATAGGGCCCAAGCTAACTATGGCTACACCTTC. This sequence encodes CASSDRAQANYGYTF. Complete variable domain (other parts from reference TRBV2 and TRBJ1-2): EPEVTQTPSHQVTQMGQEVILRCVPISNHLYFYWYRQILGQKVEFLVSFYNNEISEKSEIFDDQFSVERPDGSNFTLKIRSTKLEDSAMYFCASSDRAQANYGYTFGSGTRLTVV.